The subject of this entry is one T cell receptor beta chain. The sample is drawn from a study of blood T cell repertoires in COVID-19. Turning to the study itself: Sources were T cells, B-cell-depleted T cells, or PBMCs; the material itself was cDNA or gDNA.

Original processing notes: Reference gene primers were amplified, and this amplification served to estimate nucleated cell counts. Profiling relied on immunoSEQ multiplex PCR, and the TCRdb table lists in-frame clones only, not all of them. V and J calls and clone size are as listed in that table; D and trimming were resolved from the DNA. The sample contains about 410,000 clones, about 88% of which appear only once. The source of this sequence is a woman between 40 and 50 years old with COVID-19, enrolled during active disease. Sample: peripheral blood.

The CDR3 DNA follows: TGTGCCAGCAGTCCCCCCGGGGGAAACACTGAAGCTTTCTTT. It codes for CASSPPGGNTEAFF. This sequence joins TRBV27 and TRBJ1-1; D is perhaps TRBD1 (5 bases). CDR1 and CDR2 (germline): MNHEY, SMNVEV (reference sequence). Trimming removed 5 bases from V and 2 bases from J, with 12 bases in between. The CDR3 has 14 residues.